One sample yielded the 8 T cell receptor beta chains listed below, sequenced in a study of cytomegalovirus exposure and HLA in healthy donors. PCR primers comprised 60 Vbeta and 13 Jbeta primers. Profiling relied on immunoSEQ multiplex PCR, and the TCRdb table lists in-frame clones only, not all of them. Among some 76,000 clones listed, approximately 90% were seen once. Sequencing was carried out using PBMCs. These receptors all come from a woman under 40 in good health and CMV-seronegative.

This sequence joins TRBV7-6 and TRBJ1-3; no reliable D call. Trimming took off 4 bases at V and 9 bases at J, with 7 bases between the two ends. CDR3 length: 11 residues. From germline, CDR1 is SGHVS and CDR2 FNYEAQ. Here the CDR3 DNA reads TGTGCCAGCAGCTCCCGAGGCACCATATATTTT. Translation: CASSSRGTIYF. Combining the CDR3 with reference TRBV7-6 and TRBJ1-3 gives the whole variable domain GAGVSQSPRYKVTKRGQDVALRCDPISGHVSLYWYRQALGQGPEFLTYFNYEAQQDKSGLPNDRFSAERPEGSISTLTIQRTEQRDSAMYRCASSSRGTIYFGEGSWLTVV.

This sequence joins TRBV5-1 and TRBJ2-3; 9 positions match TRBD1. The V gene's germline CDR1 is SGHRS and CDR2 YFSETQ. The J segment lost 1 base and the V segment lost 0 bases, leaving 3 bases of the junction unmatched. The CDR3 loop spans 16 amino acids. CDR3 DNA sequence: TGCGCCAGCAGCTTGGCCAACAGGGGGCGCACAGATACGCAGTATTTT. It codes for CASSLANRGRTDTQYF.

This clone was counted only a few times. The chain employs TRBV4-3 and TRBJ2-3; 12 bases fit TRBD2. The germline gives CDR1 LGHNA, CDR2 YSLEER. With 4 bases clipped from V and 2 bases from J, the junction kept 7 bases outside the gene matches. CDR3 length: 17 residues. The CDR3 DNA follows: TGCGCCAGCAGCCCCACACGGACTAGCGGGAACACAGATACGCAGTATTTT. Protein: CASSPTRTSGNTDTQYF.

The CDR3 loop is CASSVQPGTSGGADTQYF. In nucleotides, the CDR3 is TGTGCCAGCAGTGTTCAACCCGGGACTAGCGGGGGGGCAGATACGCAGTATTTT. This chain connects TRBV6-1 to TRBJ2-3, with TRBD2 matching over 16 bases. This CDR3 is 18 amino acids long. Germline CDR1 and CDR2: MNHNS and SASEGT. J was trimmed by 4 bases and V by 4 bases; bases with no gene match: 8.

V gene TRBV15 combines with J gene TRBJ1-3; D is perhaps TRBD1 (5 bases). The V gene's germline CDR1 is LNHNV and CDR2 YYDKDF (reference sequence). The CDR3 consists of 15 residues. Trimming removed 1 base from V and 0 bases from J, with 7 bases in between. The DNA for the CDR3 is TGTGCCACCAGCAGAGGGGGCACCTCTGGAAACACCATATATTTT. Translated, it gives CATSRGGTSGNTIYF.

CDR3 amino acids: CASSDSGRSETQYF. The CDR3 bases are TGTGCCAGCAGCGATAGCGGGAGGAGTGAGACCCAGTACTTC. V gene TRBV11-3 combines with J gene TRBJ2-5; 10 bases map to TRBD2. CDR3 length: 14 residues. From germline, CDR1 is SGHNT and CDR2 YENEEA. V shed 5 bases and J 5 bases; nucleotides not matched to a gene: 5.

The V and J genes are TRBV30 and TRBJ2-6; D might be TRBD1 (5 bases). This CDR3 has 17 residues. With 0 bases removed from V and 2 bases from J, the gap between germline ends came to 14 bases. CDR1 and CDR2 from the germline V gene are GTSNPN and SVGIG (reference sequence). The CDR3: CAWSVGRVETGANVLTF. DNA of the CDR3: TGTGCCTGGAGTGTGGGCAGGGTGGAAACTGGGGCCAACGTCCTGACTTTC.

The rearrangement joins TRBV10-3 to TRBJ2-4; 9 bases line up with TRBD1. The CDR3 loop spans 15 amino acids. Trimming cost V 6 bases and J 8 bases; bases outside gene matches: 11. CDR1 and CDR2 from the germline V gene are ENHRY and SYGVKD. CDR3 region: CAIRAGTGFLDIQYF. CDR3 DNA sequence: TGTGCCATCAGGGCCGGGACAGGGTTTTTGGACATTCAGTACTTC.